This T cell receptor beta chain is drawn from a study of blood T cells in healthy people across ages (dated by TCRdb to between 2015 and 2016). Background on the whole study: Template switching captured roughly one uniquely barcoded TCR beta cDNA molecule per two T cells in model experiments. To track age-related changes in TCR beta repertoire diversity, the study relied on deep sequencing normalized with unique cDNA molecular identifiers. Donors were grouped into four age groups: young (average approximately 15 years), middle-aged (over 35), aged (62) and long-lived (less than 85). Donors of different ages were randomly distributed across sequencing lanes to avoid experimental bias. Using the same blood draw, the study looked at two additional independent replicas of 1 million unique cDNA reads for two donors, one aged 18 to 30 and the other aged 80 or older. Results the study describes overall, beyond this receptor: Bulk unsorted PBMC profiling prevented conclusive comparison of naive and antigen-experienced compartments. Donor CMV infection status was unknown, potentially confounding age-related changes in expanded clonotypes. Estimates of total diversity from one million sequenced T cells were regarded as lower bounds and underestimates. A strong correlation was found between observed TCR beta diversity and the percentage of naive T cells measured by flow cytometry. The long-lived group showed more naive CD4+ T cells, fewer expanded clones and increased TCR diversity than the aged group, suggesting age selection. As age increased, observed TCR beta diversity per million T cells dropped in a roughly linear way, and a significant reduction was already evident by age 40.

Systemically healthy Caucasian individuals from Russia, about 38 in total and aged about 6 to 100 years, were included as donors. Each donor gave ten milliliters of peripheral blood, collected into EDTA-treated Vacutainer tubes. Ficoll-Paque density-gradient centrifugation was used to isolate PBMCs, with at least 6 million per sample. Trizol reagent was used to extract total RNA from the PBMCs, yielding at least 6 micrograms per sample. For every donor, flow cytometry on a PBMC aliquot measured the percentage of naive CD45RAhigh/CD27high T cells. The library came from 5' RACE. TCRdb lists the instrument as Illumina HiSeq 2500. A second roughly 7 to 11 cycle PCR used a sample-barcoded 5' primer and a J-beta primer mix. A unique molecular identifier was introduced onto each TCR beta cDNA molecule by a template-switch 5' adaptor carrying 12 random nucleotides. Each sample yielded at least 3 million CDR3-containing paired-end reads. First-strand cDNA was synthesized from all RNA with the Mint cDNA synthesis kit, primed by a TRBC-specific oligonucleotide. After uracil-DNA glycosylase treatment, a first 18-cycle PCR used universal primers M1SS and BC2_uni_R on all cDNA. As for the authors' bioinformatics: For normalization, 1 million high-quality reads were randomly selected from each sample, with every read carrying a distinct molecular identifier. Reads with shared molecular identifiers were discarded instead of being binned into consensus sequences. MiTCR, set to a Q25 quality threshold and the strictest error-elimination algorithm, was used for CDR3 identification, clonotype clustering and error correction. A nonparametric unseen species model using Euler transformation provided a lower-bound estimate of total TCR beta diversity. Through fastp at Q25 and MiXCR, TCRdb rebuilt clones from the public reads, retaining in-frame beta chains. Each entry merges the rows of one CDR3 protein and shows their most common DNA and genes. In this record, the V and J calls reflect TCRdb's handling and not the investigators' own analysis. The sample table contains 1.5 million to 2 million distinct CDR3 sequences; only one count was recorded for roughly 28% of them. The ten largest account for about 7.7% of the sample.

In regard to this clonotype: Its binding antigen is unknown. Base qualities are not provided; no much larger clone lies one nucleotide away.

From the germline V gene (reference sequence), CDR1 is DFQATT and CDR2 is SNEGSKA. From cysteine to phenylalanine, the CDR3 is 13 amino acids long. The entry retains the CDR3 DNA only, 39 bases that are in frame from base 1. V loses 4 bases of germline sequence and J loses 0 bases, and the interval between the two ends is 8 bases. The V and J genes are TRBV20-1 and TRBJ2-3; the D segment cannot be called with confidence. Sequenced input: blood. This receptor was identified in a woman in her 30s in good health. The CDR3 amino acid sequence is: CSAILMSTDTQYF. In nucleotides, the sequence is TGCAGTGCTATTTTGATGAGCACAGATACGCAGTATTTT.